This TCR beta chain emerged from a study of blood T cells in healthy people across ages (dated by TCRdb to the mid-2010s). A note on the overall study: In model experiments, template switching captured about one uniquely barcoded TCR beta cDNA molecule for every two T cells. The study measured age-related changes in TCR beta repertoire diversity using deep sequencing normalized with unique cDNA molecular identifiers. Donors were grouped into four age groups: young (average roughly 16 years), middle-aged (39), aged (around 60) and long-lived (82). Donors of different ages were randomly distributed across sequencing lanes to avoid experimental bias. For two donors (one aged 18 to 30 and one aged 80 or older), the study analyzed two additional independent replicas of 1 million unique cDNA reads from the same blood draw.

This clonotype was observed a handful of times. Its antigen is still unknown. No per-base quality is available; no much larger clone lies one base away. Donors were 40 or so systemically healthy Caucasian individuals from Russia aged roughly 6 to 90 years. Approximately 11 milliliters of peripheral blood were drawn from each donor into EDTA-treated Vacutainer tubes. Ficoll-Paque density-gradient centrifugation was used to isolate PBMCs, with at least 6.5 million obtained per sample. Trizol reagent was used to extract total RNA from the PBMCs, yielding at least 5.5 micrograms per sample. The percentages of naive CD45RAhigh/CD27high T cells were determined by flow cytometry on a PBMC aliquot from every donor. General findings and caveats noted by the study authors: Because profiling used bulk unsorted PBMCs, naive and antigen-experienced compartments could not be compared conclusively. Compared with the aged group, the long-lived group had more naive CD4+ T cells, fewer expanded clones and increased TCR diversity, suggesting age selection. Estimates of total diversity from one million sequenced T cells were regarded as lower bounds and underestimates. The percentage of naive T cells measured by flow cytometry correlated strongly with observed TCR beta diversity. Because donor CMV infection status was unknown, age-related changes in expanded clonotypes were potentially confounded. As age increased, observed TCR beta diversity per million T cells dropped in a roughly linear way, and a significant reduction was already evident by age 40.

Library prep was done by 5' RACE. The sequencer listed for this sample is Illumina HiSeq 2500. A second roughly 7 to 12 cycle PCR used a sample-barcoded 5' primer and a J-beta primer mix. Each TCR beta cDNA molecule received a unique molecular identifier from a template-switch 5' adaptor carrying 12 random nucleotides. Each sample yielded at least 3 million CDR3-containing paired-end reads. First-strand cDNA synthesis was performed from all RNA using the Mint cDNA synthesis kit, with priming by a TRBC-specific oligonucleotide. After uracil-DNA glycosylase treatment, a first 18-cycle PCR used universal primers M1SS and BC2_uni_R on all cDNA. Under the source paper's analysis protocol: For normalization, 1 million high-quality reads were randomly selected from each sample, with every read carrying a distinct molecular identifier. Instead of being binned into consensus sequences, reads that shared molecular identifiers were thrown out. MiTCR, run with a Q25 quality threshold and the strictest error-elimination algorithm, handled CDR3 identification, clonotype clustering and error correction. Lower-bound total TCR beta diversity was estimated with a nonparametric unseen species model using Euler transformation. TCRdb applied fastp at Q25 and MiXCR to the public reads, then kept only in-frame beta chains. One record per CDR3 amino acid sequence lists the most common genes and DNA. The V and J calls follow TCRdb's processing rather than the paper's. Present in this sample are around 1,500,000 distinct CDR3 sequences, around two fifths of which were seen just once. The ten top clones hold 7% to 9% of the sample.

Spanning cysteine to phenylalanine, the CDR3 consists of 14 amino acids. Only the CDR3 portion is preserved as DNA: 42 bases, with reading frame beginning at the first base. Via the germline V gene, CDR1 is MGHRA and CDR2 YSYEKL. V is pruned by 8 bases and J by 5 bases, leaving 11 bases of the junction without a gene match. The chain couples TRBV4-1 to TRBJ1-2; TRBD1 fits 7 bases in the junction. The sequence was obtained from a woman aged 18-29 years in good health. What was sequenced was blood. The CDR3 here reads CASGPPAGGYGYTF. The DNA sequence is as follows: TGCGCCAGCGGTCCCCCGGCAGGGGGGTATGGCTACACCTTC.